The 25 T cell receptor beta chains reported below all come from one sample, sequenced in a study of T cells after yellow fever vaccination. TCRdb passed the 5' RACE reads through MiXCR, listing each CDR3 protein once. Of about 400,000 distinct CDR3 sequences in the sample, around 6.5% were seen once. This specimen consisted of PBMCs, obtained 5 days after the yellow fever booster vaccination. These receptors were collected from a young man who received the YFV17D yellow fever vaccine.

This clonotype was seen a handful of times. J is TRBJ2-1 and V is TRBV5-1, with 11 bases identical to TRBD2. CDR1 is SGHRS and CDR2 is YFSETQ in the germline V gene. J was trimmed by 4 bases and V by 4 bases; bases with no gene match: 4. This CDR3 is 15 amino acids long. CDR3 nucleotides: TGCGCCAGCAGCACGGGACTAGCGGATTACAATGAGCAGTTCTTC. Residues: CASSTGLADYNEQFF.

This clonotype was picked up many times. The chain joins TRBV12-3 or TRBV12-4 to TRBJ2-7, with TRBD1 identical over 11 bases. CDR3 length equals 14 residues. With 7 bases clipped from V and 5 bases from J, the junction kept 7 bases outside the gene matches. CDR3 region: CASTRRTGGDEQYF. The CDR3 region has the DNA TGTGCCAGCACCCGCCGGACAGGGGGCGACGAGCAGTACTTC.

A few counts support this clonotype. The V call is TRBV6-5, the J call TRBJ2-7; 10 nucleotides line up with TRBD1. The CDR3 is 16 amino acids. Losses at the gene ends were 4 bases for V and 5 bases for J; bases not matched to a gene: 11. Looked up from germline, CDR1 is MNHEY and CDR2 is SVGAGI. The CDR3 nucleotides are TGTGCCAGCAGTTCGGACCCGGGACAGGGGATCCACGAGCAGTACTTC. Its protein product is CASSSDPGQGIHEQYF.

The chain joins TRBV19 to TRBJ1-5; D possibly corresponds to TRBD1 (6 bases). The CDR3 consists of 16 residues. Looked up from germline, CDR1 is LNHDA and CDR2 is SQIVND (reference sequence). The V end was cut by 4 bases, the J end by 7 bases, with 20 bases between. The CDR3 loop is CASSTRDTGLVQPQHF. The DNA of the CDR3 is TGTGCCAGTAGTACCCGGGACACGGGTTTGGTCCAGCCCCAGCATTTT.

This clonotype was counted many times. This chain connects TRBV2 to TRBJ2-5; 12 nucleotides line up with TRBD2. The germline V gene has CDR1 SNHLY and CDR2 FYNNEI. Trimming took 6 bases from V and 2 from J; bases not matched to a gene: 7. CDR3 size: 16 residues. Here the CDR3 DNA reads TGTGCCAGCAGGGGTCTAGCGGGAGGGCCACAAGAGACCCAGTACTTC. Its translation is CASRGLAGGPQETQYF.

This clonotype was seen ten or more times. This rearrangement joins TRBV5-1 to TRBJ2-1; 8 bases are shared with TRBD1. Germline V gives CDR1 SGHRS, CDR2 YFSETQ. J was trimmed by 7 bases and V by 2 bases; bases with no gene match: 8. CDR3 length: 15 amino acids. CDR3 sequence reads: CASSLPGTGRNEQFF. The CDR3 DNA reads as TGCGCCAGCAGCTTACCGGGGACAGGAAGGAATGAGCAGTTCTTC.

This clonotype was seen only a few times. V is TRBV7-2 and J is TRBJ1-2; D is uncertain. CDR3 size: 13 residues. CDR1 is SGHTA, CDR2 FQGNSA, per germline. The V gene lost 5 bases and the J gene lost 4 bases, with 11 bases spanning the gap. This CDR3 reads CASSTTRVYGYTF. The CDR3, as DNA: TGTGCCAGCAGCACTACGCGGGTCTATGGCTACACCTTC.

This clonotype was detected only a few times. The chain links TRBV7-2 to TRBJ2-5; D possibly corresponds to TRBD2 (6 bases). CDR1 is SGHTA, CDR2 FQGNSA, per germline. With 3 bases removed from V and 2 bases from J, the gap between germline ends came to 13 bases. This CDR3 spans 15 amino acids. The CDR3 protein is CASSLGGPPQETQYF. For the CDR3, the DNA is TGTGCCAGCAGCTTGGGAGGCCCTCCTCAAGAGACCCAGTACTTC.

V is TRBV7-2 and J is TRBJ2-1; 8 nucleotides line up with TRBD2. V lost 4 bases, J lost 9 bases, and 11 bases stayed unmatched. Per germline, CDR1 SGHTA and CDR2 FQGNSA. This CDR3 has 15 amino acids. The DNA of the CDR3 is TGTGCCAGCAGCTCAGGACTAGCAGGGAAAGGTGAGCAGTTCTTC. Its protein product is CASSSGLAGKGEQFF.

The chain joins TRBV7-9 to TRBJ2-7; 8 bases line up with TRBD1. V shed 1 base, J shed 12 bases, and the junction held 8 bases outside the gene matches. This CDR3 comprises 13 residues. Germline values: CDR1 SEHNR, CDR2 FQNEAQ (reference sequence). CDR3 DNA sequence: TGTGCCAGCAGCTTAGGGCCGGGACAGGTGCCGTACTTC. This encodes CASSLGPGQVPYF. The entire variable domain, with the rest obtained from reference TRBV7-9 and TRBJ2-7, is as follows: DTGVSQNPRHKITKRGQNVTFRCDPISEHNRLYWYRQTLGQGPEFLTYFQNEAQLEKSRLLSDRFSAERPKGSFSTLEIQRTEQGDSAMYLCASSLGPGQVPYFGPGTRLTVT.

This clonotype came up a few times. The chain recombines TRBV15 with TRBJ2-3, with D maybe TRBD1 (5 bases). Germline CDR1 LNHNV, CDR2 YYDKDF (reference sequence). The CDR3 has 16 amino acids. Trimming stripped 0 bases from V and 5 bases from J, with 15 bases between. CDR3 amino acids: CATSRDGAGQIDTQYF. CDR3 DNA sequence: TGTGCCACCAGCAGAGATGGTGCAGGGCAGATAGATACGCAGTATTTT.

This clonotype was recorded only once. The chain couples TRBV7-9 to TRBJ2-3; tentative D call: TRBD1 (5 bases). This CDR3 spans 16 amino acids. Trimming left V 2 bases short and J 1 base short, with 13 bases between. Germline CDR1 is SEHNR and CDR2 is FQNEAQ (reference sequence). The CDR3 sequence is CASSLQGSRRTDTQYF. CDR3 bases: TGTGCCAGCAGCTTACAGGGTAGCCGTCGCACAGATACGCAGTATTTT.

This clonotype showed up many times. V and J are TRBV20-1 and TRBJ2-1; 8 nucleotides line up with TRBD2. V trimming: 3 bases; J trimming: 0 bases; junction bases outside the gene matches: 1. The CDR3 is made up of 14 amino acids. Per germline, CDR1 DFQATT and CDR2 SNEGSKA (reference sequence). CDR3 sequence (DNA): TGCAGTGCTAGCGGGAGGGCCTCCTACAATGAGCAGTTCTTC. It yields the protein CSASGRASYNEQFF.

This clonotype was recorded at least ten times. The chain combines TRBV20-1 with TRBJ2-3; no clear D gene. Germline CDR1 is DFQATT and CDR2 is SNEGSKA (reference sequence). V was pared by 3 bases and J by 0 bases, with 13 bases between. This CDR3 has 15 amino acids. In DNA, the CDR3 is TGCAGTGCTAGGGTTCTAGATGAGAGCACAGATACGCAGTATTTT. It translates to CSARVLDESTDTQYF.

This clonotype was observed many times. The chain recombines TRBV29-1 with TRBJ1-1, with D unresolved. This CDR3 is 10 amino acids long. V lost 6 bases to trimming and J lost 7 bases, with 9 bases between them. CDR1 and CDR2 from the germline V gene are SQVTM and ANQGSEA. The CDR3 DNA follows: TGCAGCGTCTTAGGTCTTGAAGCTTTCTTT. It codes for CSVLGLEAFF.

This clonotype was seen many times. J is TRBJ2-2 and V is TRBV24-1; no reliable D call. V shed 6 bases and J shed 5 bases, with 6 bases lying between them. This CDR3 spans 12 amino acids. Germline values: CDR1 KGHDR, CDR2 SFDVKD. The DNA of the CDR3 is TGTGCCACCAGTCCGGTTACCGGGGAGCTGTTTTTT. Encoded protein: CATSPVTGELFF.

The chain carries TRBV5-1 and TRBJ2-1, with D possibly matching TRBD1 (5 bases). Germline lookup yields CDR1 SGHRS and CDR2 YFSETQ. V was cut by 5 bases and J by 5 bases, with 20 bases left in between. The CDR3 length is 16 residues. The CDR3 here is CASSPVGWGDHNEQFF. For the CDR3, the DNA is TGCGCCAGCAGTCCTGTCGGTTGGGGCGACCACAATGAGCAGTTCTTC.

This clonotype was counted at least ten times. The V and J genes are TRBV19 and TRBJ1-1, with 7 bases aligning to TRBD1. Germline loops: CDR1 LNHDA, CDR2 SQIVND (reference sequence). The CDR3 contains 13 residues. V lost 8 bases and J lost 1; bases outside the gene matches: 4. CDR3: CASAGQSNTEAFF. The CDR3 bases are TGTGCCAGTGCGGGACAGTCGAACACTGAAGCTTTCTTT.

The J gene is TRBJ2-5, the V gene TRBV5-1, with TRBD2 as a possible D gene (5 bases). This CDR3 is 13 amino acids long. Germline assignment: CDR1 SGHRS and CDR2 YFSETQ. Deletions cut 5 bases from V and 5 bases from J, with 13 bases between. The CDR3 DNA sequence: TGCGCCAGCAGACGAGGGTTGGGGGAGACCCAGTACTTC. Translation: CASRRGLGETQYF.

This chain connects TRBV20-1 to TRBJ2-7; D is perhaps TRBD2 (6 bases). Trimming pared 0 bases from V and 6 bases from J, leaving 12 bases between. The CDR3 has 13 residues. CDR1 DFQATT and CDR2 SNEGSKA come from the germline V gene (reference sequence). CDR3 in DNA: TGCAGTGCTAGAGATCGCACTAGCTCCGAGCAGTACTTC. Residues: CSARDRTSSEQYF.

This clonotype was seen a handful of times. The gene calls are TRBV3-1 and TRBJ2-1, with D possibly matching TRBD2 (7 bases). The V gene's germline CDR1 is LGHDT and CDR2 YNNKEL (reference sequence). V gave up 1 base and J gave up 14 bases, with 12 bases separating them. This CDR3 spans 12 amino acids. CDR3 sequence reads: CASSQGGGGKFF. CDR3 sequence (DNA): TGTGCCAGCAGCCAAGGGGGGGGCGGGAAGTTCTTC.

This clonotype was seen more than once but under ten times. The V gene is TRBV11-2, the J gene TRBJ2-1; the D gene could be TRBD1 or TRBD2 (6 bases each). The CDR3 covers 15 residues. Germline CDR1 SGHAT, CDR2 FQNNGV. V lost 3 bases, J lost 4 bases, and 13 bases lay in between. The CDR3 is CASSFGRDTYNEQFF. The CDR3, as DNA: TGTGCCAGCAGCTTTGGGCGGGACACATACAATGAGCAGTTCTTC.

There are many counts of this clonotype. V gene TRBV5-1 combines with J gene TRBJ2-4, with unresolved D. V lost 1 base, J lost 7 bases, and 6 bases lay in between. CDR3 length equals 12 residues. The germline V gene has CDR1 SGHRS and CDR2 YFSETQ. As DNA, the CDR3 is TGCGCCAGCAGCTTGCCGGGCAACATTCAGTACTTC. Translation gives CASSLPGNIQYF.

The rearrangement joins TRBV13 to TRBJ2-2; D gene uncertain. Trimming took 4 bases from V and 6 from J, leaving 9 bases between them. There are 13 residues in the CDR3. The germline V gene encodes CDR1 PRHDT and CDR2 FYEKMQ (reference sequence). The CDR3 protein is CASSSRYSGELFF. CDR3 nucleotides: TGTGCCAGCAGCTCCCGTTATTCCGGGGAGCTGTTTTTT.

This clonotype was counted ten times or more. This chain uses TRBV28 with TRBJ2-7; no clear D. This CDR3 comprises 12 residues. Trimming shortened V by 7 bases and J by 7 bases, and 14 bases separated the two germline ends. The germline gives CDR1 MDHEN, CDR2 SYDVKM. The CDR3: CASTRWPYEQYF. Written as DNA, the CDR3 is TGTGCCAGCACCCGGTGGCCGTATGAGCAGTACTTC.